This T cell receptor (beta chain) was sequenced in a study of blood T cell repertoires in COVID-19. Turning to the study itself: Nucleic acid was either cDNA or gDNA, and it came from T cells, B-cell-depleted T cells, or PBMCs.

Under the authors' procedure: Estimation of nucleated cell counts was performed using reference gene primer amplification. Using immunoSEQ multiplex PCR, the repertoire was profiled, and TCRdb retains in-frame clones only, with some absent. That table furnishes V, J and clone size, whereas the DNA furnished D and trimming. The table records about 180,000 clones, under 90% of them present only once. The sample consisted of peripheral blood. The sequence came from a woman of 80 years or more with active or convalescent COVID-19.

CDR3 DNA sequence: TGCGCCAGCATGGGGACTAGCGGGGGATCCAATGAGCAGTTCTTC. Residues: CASMGTSGGSNEQFF. This chain joins TRBV10-2 and TRBJ2-1; 14 bases line up with TRBD2. The CDR3 extends over 15 amino acids. Germline lookup yields CDR1 WSHSY and CDR2 SAAADI. V lost 7 bases to trimming and J lost 6 bases; unmatched junction nucleotides: 5.